Reported below is one T cell receptor beta chain. The CDR3 length is 15 residues. V lost 5 bases to trimming and J lost 0 bases, with 12 bases between them. CDR1 and CDR2 (germline): LNHNV, YYDKDF (reference sequence). The sample is drawn from a study of OX40 agonist ivuxolimab in advanced cancers. The wider study: Hepatocellular carcinoma, melanoma, renal cell or head and neck cancer affected the dose-escalation patients.

Profiling relied on immunoSEQ multiplex PCR, and the TCRdb table lists in-frame clones only, not all of them. The data contain about 24,000 clones, approximately 82% of them singletons. The receptor was isolated from an adult with an advanced solid tumor such as melanoma, head and neck, liver or kidney cancer. This chain links TRBV15 with TRBJ2-3, with D maybe TRBD2 (6 bases). Material: CD4+ or CD8+ T cells sorted from blood, obtained in a trial of the OX40 agonist ivuxolimab. The CDR3 region has the DNA TGTGCCACCAGCGTGACCGGGACTAGCACAGATACGCAGTATTTT. It codes for CATSVTGTSTDTQYF.